The 18 T cell receptor beta chains below come from one sample, sequenced in a study of blood T cell repertoires in COVID-19. Repertoires were generated with immunoSEQ multiplex PCR, while TCRdb's copy carries only in-frame clones and drops some. The table includes about 200,000 clones, around 86% detected once. The sequenced sample was PBMCs or T cells enriched from blood (not recorded which). Every receptor here comes from a middle-aged man with acute COVID-19.

The chain combines TRBV6-4 with TRBJ2-1; 11 nucleotides align to TRBD2. Trimming took 6 bases from V and 3 from J; bases not matched to a gene: 4. The germline gives CDR1 MRHNA, CDR2 SNTAGT. There are 15 residues in the CDR3. The CDR3 DNA reads TGTGCCAGCAGCCTTCTAGCGGGAGGCTACAATGAGCAGTTCTTC. It is translated as CASSLLAGGYNEQFF.

This clone was detected a few times. V usage is TRBV3-1 (or the pseudogene TRBV3-2) and J usage is TRBJ1-3; D is undetermined. The germline V and J ends were trimmed by 0 bases and 7 bases, with 4 bases remaining between them. This CDR3 has 12 amino acids. The V gene's germline CDR1 is LGHDT and CDR2 YNNKEL (reference sequence). The CDR3 DNA reads TGTGCCAGCAGCCAAGAACAGAACACCATATATTTT. This encodes CASSQEQNTIYF.

This clone showed up just a few times. The V call is TRBV28, the J call TRBJ2-7; 8 nucleotides align to TRBD1. V was clipped by 10 bases and J by 4 bases; unmatched bases: 9. Per germline, CDR1 MDHEN and CDR2 SYDVKM. This CDR3 comprises 13 residues. CDR3 region: CATRAGGRYEQYF. As DNA, the CDR3 is TGTGCCACCCGGGCAGGGGGCAGATACGAGCAGTACTTC.

The chain uses TRBV6-5 and TRBJ2-5; D might be TRBD2 (6 bases). Between the trimmed V and J ends, which lost 6 bases and 2 bases, there was a span of 13 bases. CDR1 is MNHEY and CDR2 is SVGAGI in the germline V gene. The CDR3 is 14 amino acids. In DNA, the CDR3 is TGTGCCAGCAGCGGGGGTTTCGGGCAAGAGACCCAGTACTTC. Translation gives CASSGGFGQETQYF.

This clone was counted once. This chain connects TRBV5-6 to TRBJ2-4, with D uncertain. Trimming left V 0 bases short and J 8 bases short, with 9 bases between. Germline values: CDR1 SGHDT, CDR2 YYEEEE. There are 13 residues in the CDR3. CDR3 sequence: CASSLALQDIQYF. As DNA, the CDR3 is TGTGCCAGCAGCTTGGCTTTGCAGGACATTCAGTACTTC. Together with reference TRBV5-6 and TRBJ2-4, the CDR3 gives the full variable domain: DAGVTQSPTHLIKTRGQQVTLRCSPKSGHDTVSWYQQALGQGPQFIFQYYEEEERQRGNFPDRFSGHQFPNYSSELNVNALLLGDSALYLCASSLALQDIQYFGAGTRLSVL.

This chain links TRBV29-1 with TRBJ1-2; 9 nucleotides agree with TRBD1. This CDR3 has 15 residues. Germline assignment: CDR1 SQVTM and CDR2 ANQGSEA. After removal of 1 base from V and 8 bases from J, the junction contained 11 bases not matched to a gene. CDR3 amino acids: CSVEVPGQGVSGYTF. CDR3 bases: TGCAGCGTTGAAGTTCCGGGACAGGGTGTTAGCGGCTACACCTTC.

This clone was found once. The chain couples TRBV3-1 (or the pseudogene TRBV3-2) to TRBJ2-5; the D gene is possibly TRBD2 (6 bases). Trimming shortened V by 0 bases and J by 7 bases, and 12 bases separated the two germline ends. CDR3 length equals 14 residues. Looked up from germline, CDR1 is LGHDT and CDR2 is YNNKEL (reference sequence). CDR3 loop: CASSQEGEARTQYF. Here the CDR3 DNA reads TGTGCCAGCAGCCAAGAAGGGGAGGCAAGGACCCAGTACTTC.

The chain combines TRBV28 with TRBJ2-3, with D tentatively TRBD2 (6 bases). The germline V and J ends were trimmed by 9 bases and 4 bases, with 20 bases remaining between them. This CDR3 has 15 residues. The germline CDR1 and CDR2 sequences are MDHEN and SYDVKM. The CDR3 coding sequence is TGTGCCAGTTTGCCTAGCGACTACGGAGCAGATACGCAGTATTTT. As protein: CASLPSDYGADTQYF.

This chain links TRBV9 with TRBJ2-7; TRBD2 matches at 8 bases. This CDR3 has 13 amino acids. Germline lookup yields CDR1 SGDLS and CDR2 YYNGEE. V lost 0 bases, J lost 6 bases, and 2 bases stayed unmatched. The CDR3 is CASSVETSGEQYF. The DNA of the CDR3 is TGTGCCAGCAGCGTAGAAACTAGCGGCGAGCAGTACTTC.

This clone was observed a handful of times. The gene calls are TRBV27 and TRBJ1-6, with D possibly being TRBD1 (5 bases). CDR3 size: 13 residues. Germline CDR1 is MNHEY and CDR2 is SMNVEV (reference sequence). V lost 6 bases, J lost 6 bases, and 9 bases lay in between. The CDR3 nucleotides are TGTGCCAGCAGGAGACAGAGTAATTCACCCCTCCACTTT. Amino acids: CASRRQSNSPLHF.

The rearrangement joins TRBV13 to TRBJ2-7; 11 nucleotides match TRBD1. This CDR3 is built from 15 residues. Germline V lookup: CDR1 PRHDT, CDR2 FYEKMQ (reference sequence). The V segment lost 4 bases and the J segment 2 bases; nucleotides outside the gene matches: 4. Written as DNA, the CDR3 is TGTGCCAGCAGCTCCCGGGACAGGGGGGCCTACGAGCAGTACTTC. Its protein product is CASSSRDRGAYEQYF.

This chain uses TRBV7-9 with TRBJ1-6, with TRBD1 matching 9 bases. The ends lost 3 bases at V and 10 bases at J; junction bases unmatched: 7. This CDR3 is 15 amino acids long. Germline CDR1 is SEHNR and CDR2 is FQNEAQ (reference sequence). The CDR3 is CASSFTGTGRSPLHF. The CDR3 DNA is TGTGCCAGCAGCTTTACCGGGACAGGGAGGTCACCCCTCCACTTT.

The gene calls are TRBV9 and TRBJ1-6; no firm D call. This CDR3 region has 13 residues. Germline CDR1 SGDLS, CDR2 YYNGEE. The V and J ends lost 4 bases and 7 bases respectively, with 9 bases between them. The CDR3 nucleotides read TGTGCCAGCAGCTCTGAGCCCAATTCACCCCTCCACTTT. Amino acid sequence: CASSSEPNSPLHF.

The rearrangement links TRBV27 to TRBJ2-7, with D perhaps matching TRBD2 (6 bases). The germline gives CDR1 MNHEY, CDR2 SMNVEV (reference sequence). Trimming removed 7 bases from V and 2 bases from J, with 15 bases in between. This CDR3 is 14 amino acids long. The CDR3 DNA is TGTGCCAGCATGGGAGGCGGGAAAGCCTACGAGCAGTACTTC. As protein: CASMGGGKAYEQYF.

The CDR3 region has the DNA TGTGCCAGCAGATCCTTGGGACTCCACCGCCAGTACTTC. It encodes CASRSLGLHRQYF. The chain has TRBV27 and TRBJ2-5; D may be TRBD2 (6 bases). Trimming stripped 6 bases from V and 10 bases from J, with 18 bases between. This CDR3 has 13 amino acids. Germline V gives CDR1 MNHEY, CDR2 SMNVEV (reference sequence).

This chain joins TRBV6-5 and TRBJ2-7; 7 positions agree with TRBD1. V was pared by 6 bases and J by 2 bases, with 4 bases of the junction left unmatched. Germline lookup yields CDR1 MNHEY and CDR2 SVGAGI. The CDR3 loop spans 13 amino acids. CDR3 region: CASRRGQTYEQYF. The CDR3 nucleotides read TGTGCCAGCAGAAGGGGACAGACCTACGAGCAGTACTTC.

This chain joins TRBV10-3 and TRBJ2-7; the match to TRBD2 covers 9 bases. Per germline, CDR1 ENHRY and CDR2 SYGVKD. This CDR3 has 14 amino acids. With V trimmed by 11 bases and J by 1 base, 9 bases remained unmatched. The CDR3 region is CASTRTSVSYEQYF. As DNA, the CDR3 is TGTGCCTCTACCCGGACTAGCGTTTCCTACGAGCAGTACTTC.

The V gene is TRBV7-8, the J gene TRBJ2-7; 9 bases line up with TRBD2. J gave up 4 bases and V 4 bases, and 5 bases lay outside the gene matches. The CDR3 sequence is 14 residues long. CDR1 and CDR2 from the germline V gene are SGHVS and FQNEAQ. The CDR3 protein is CASSYVTSGYEQYF. The CDR3 DNA is TGTGCCAGCAGCTATGTGACTAGCGGTTACGAGCAGTACTTC.